The next 21 T cell receptor beta chains were all read from a single sample in a study of regulatory T cells in long-lasting Graves disease. Time point reported: newly diagnosed GD, antithyroid drugs for less than 3 months. Extracted RNA from PBMCs served as the source of the TCR library. To make TCR beta libraries, researchers used iRepertoire HTBI primers and Arm-PCR of CDR3 regions. MiXCR was run by TCRdb on the multiplex PCR reads, yielding one entry per CDR3 protein. This table holds around 480,000 distinct CDR3 sequences, approximately 16% found once. This sample was shared with a second study, whose subject was T cells in Graves' hyperthyroidism and ophthalmopathy.

The sample here was peripheral blood mononuclear cells (PBMCs), taken at new diagnosis, from a patient treated with antithyroid drugs. The receptor set was obtained from a woman in her forties or fifties with Graves disease.

This clonotype has more than one count but fewer than ten. The rearrangement links TRBV4-1 to TRBJ2-5; D unresolved. The CDR3 has 15 residues. With 1 base removed from V and 4 bases from J, the gap between germline ends came to 13 bases. Germline V gives CDR1 MGHRA, CDR2 YSYEKL. The CDR3 nucleotides are TGCGCCAGCAGCCAAGTGCCGGTCGCTAGAGAGACCCAGTACTTC. The encoded protein is CASSQVPVARETQYF.

A remark on this clonotype: This may be a read error, as it is one base from a much larger clone. The chain links TRBV29-1 to TRBJ1-5, with D unclear. The CDR3 is 15 amino acids. The germline V gene encodes CDR1 SQVTM and CDR2 ANQGSEA. CDR3 sequence reads: CSCTLIEAINRPQHF. In nucleotides, the CDR3 is TGCAGCTGCACCCTCATCGAGGCTATCAATCGGCCCCAGCATTTT.

The V call is TRBV9, the J call TRBJ2-5, with unresolved D. The germline V gene encodes CDR1 SGDLS and CDR2 YYNGEE. The CDR3 contains 16 residues. The V end was cut by 3 bases, the J end by 3 bases, with 18 bases between. In nucleotides, the CDR3 is TGTGCCAGCAGCGACCGGAATAGGGTATTAGAAGAGACCCAGTACTTC. Its protein is CASSDRNRVLEETQYF. Full variable domain (missing parts from reference TRBV9 and TRBJ2-5): DSGVTQTPKHLITATGQRVTLRCSPRSGDLSVYWYQQSLDQGLQFLIQYYNGEERAKGNILERFSAQQFPDLHSELNLSSLELGDSALYFCASSDRNRVLEETQYFGPGTRLLVL.

This clonotype came up many times. This chain joins TRBV7-3 and TRBJ2-1; 7 bases match TRBD1. Germline assignment: CDR1 SGHTA and CDR2 FQGTGA. J lost 3 bases, V lost 5 bases, and 7 bases had no gene match. There are 15 residues in the CDR3. The CDR3 region is CASSVDRASYNEQFF. For the CDR3, the DNA is TGTGCCAGCAGCGTCGACAGGGCCAGCTACAATGAGCAGTTCTTC.

This chain joins TRBV12-3 or TRBV12-4 and TRBJ2-1; D is possibly TRBD2 (6 bases). This CDR3 is 15 amino acids long. The V end was cut by 3 bases, the J end by 9 bases, with 18 bases between. The CDR3 bases are TGTGCCAGCAGTTTCGCGGGGCCCCACATTGGTGAGCAGTTCTTC. It codes for CASSFAGPHIGEQFF.

In its sample, this clonotype was seen a few times. V is TRBV20-1 and J is TRBJ2-7; D is ambiguous. The CDR3 contains 11 residues. CDR1 and CDR2 from the germline V gene are DFQATT and SNEGSKA (reference sequence). V was cut by 0 bases and J by 2 bases, with 2 bases left in between. CDR3 amino acids: CSARDPYEQYF. The CDR3 DNA follows: TGCAGTGCTAGAGACCCCTACGAGCAGTACTTC.

The chain combines TRBV4-1 with TRBJ1-5; 8 bases fit TRBD1. Trimming cost V 1 base and J 0 bases; bases outside gene matches: 5. The CDR3 has 17 amino acids. Germline CDR1 MGHRA, CDR2 YSYEKL. The CDR3 is CASSQGQGIFSNQPQHF. Here the CDR3 DNA reads TGCGCCAGCAGCCAAGGACAGGGGATATTTAGCAATCAGCCCCAGCATTTT.

CDR3 DNA sequence: TGTGCCAGTAGTCCGGACTGGAGCTCTGGAAACACCATATATTTT. Translated: CASSPDWSSGNTIYF. The rearrangement uses TRBV19 and TRBJ1-3; D is unresolved. The CDR3 loop spans 15 amino acids. Germline V gene data show CDR1 as LNHDA and CDR2 as SQIVND (reference sequence). V was shortened by 5 bases and J by 0 bases, with 11 bases between the two germline ends.

The chain combines TRBV3-1 with TRBJ1-5; D call uncertain. CDR3 size: 13 residues. V was trimmed by 8 bases and J by 7 bases, leaving 15 bases between them. CDR1 and CDR2 from the germline V gene are LGHDT and YNNKEL (reference sequence). In nucleotides, the CDR3 is TGTGCCAGCGGCCTAGGGTCAGCACAGCCCCAGCATTTT. The encoded protein is CASGLGSAQPQHF. Full variable domain (missing parts from reference TRBV3-1 and TRBJ1-5): DTAVSQTPKYLVTQMGNDKSIKCEQNLGHDTMYWYKQDSKKFLKIMFSYNNKELIINETVPNRFSPKSPDKAHLNLHINSLELGDSAVYFCASGLGSAQPQHFGDGTRLSIL.

With respect to this clonotype: A far larger clone is only one base removed, so a read error is likely. The conserved final phenylalanine or tryptophan is absent from the CDR3, which likely points to a read error. The chain recombines TRBV6-1 with TRBJ2-1; D may correspond to TRBD1 or TRBD2 (6 bases each). Germline-derived CDR1 and CDR2 are MNHNS and SASEGT. The CDR3 consists of 14 residues. V was trimmed by 4 bases and J by 7 bases, leaving 14 bases between them. The chain's CDR3 is CASSVGGGRNEQFS. CDR3 bases: TGTGCCAGCAGTGTCGGAGGGGGGCGGAATGAGCAGTTCTCC.

The chain uses TRBV12-5 and TRBJ1-1; 8 bases agree with TRBD1. This CDR3 contains 14 residues. Per the germline V gene, CDR1 is LGHNT and CDR2 is FRNRAP. The V and J ends lost 6 bases and 3 bases, in that order; junction bases with no gene match: 6. CDR3 sequence (DNA): TGTGCTAGTGGCCCAGGACAGGGCTACACTGAAGCTTTCTTT. It translates to CASGPGQGYTEAFF.

The V and J genes are TRBV20-1 and TRBJ2-7; 7 bases are shared with TRBD1. The germline V gene encodes CDR1 DFQATT and CDR2 SNEGSKA (reference sequence). The trim removed 6 bases at V and 2 bases at J, leaving 7 bases unmatched. The CDR3 is 13 amino acids. The CDR3 spells CSARGQATYEQYF. DNA for the CDR3: TGCAGTGCGCGAGGACAGGCGACCTACGAGCAGTACTTC.

Only a few counts were recorded for this clonotype. The J gene is TRBJ2-1, the V gene TRBV20-1; no firm D call. Germline V gene lookup returns CDR1 DFQATT and CDR2 SNEGSKA (reference sequence). V was shortened by 4 bases and J by 8 bases, with 24 bases between the two germline ends. The CDR3 consists of 16 residues. This chain's CDR3 is CSAKGDLDQQIYEQFF. Written as DNA, the CDR3 is TGCAGTGCTAAAGGTGACCTCGACCAACAGATTTATGAGCAGTTCTTC.

In this sample, this clonotype turned up many times. The rearrangement joins TRBV6-5 to TRBJ2-2; D uncertain. V gave up 0 bases and J gave up 5 bases, with 16 bases separating them. Germline V gene data show CDR1 as MNHEY and CDR2 as SVGAGI. The CDR3 spans 17 residues. CDR3 amino acids: CASSYSYRVVQTGELFF. The CDR3 coding sequence is TGTGCCAGCAGTTACTCGTACCGGGTGGTTCAGACCGGGGAGCTGTTTTTT.

This clonotype was seen ten or more times. The chain joins TRBV12-3 or TRBV12-4 to TRBJ1-5; D might be TRBD1 (5 bases). The CDR3 has 14 residues. The V and J ends lost 5 bases and 6 bases respectively, with 14 bases between them. CDR3 nucleotides: TGTGCCAGCAGTCTCAGGGCCCTGGGTCAGCCCCAGCATTTT. It translates to CASSLRALGQPQHF.

This clonotype was observed many times. This chain uses TRBV7-8 with TRBJ2-5; no reliable D call. The V gene's germline CDR1 is SGHVS and CDR2 FQNEAQ. V was cut by 8 bases and J by 4 bases, with 14 bases left in between. This CDR3 is 13 amino acids long. CDR3 in amino acids: CASRRSFGETQYF. In DNA form, the CDR3 reads TGTGCCAGCCGTAGATCCTTCGGAGAGACCCAGTACTTC.

The V gene is TRBV2, the J gene TRBJ2-7; TRBD2 matches at 9 bases. The V and J ends lost 5 bases and 7 bases, in that order; junction bases with no gene match: 12. The germline V gene encodes CDR1 SNHLY and CDR2 FYNNEI. The CDR3 is made up of 15 amino acids. The chain's CDR3 is CASSSGTSSYNEQYF. In DNA, the CDR3 is TGTGCCAGCAGTTCCGGGACTAGCAGCTACAATGAGCAGTACTTC. The whole variable domain, remainder taken from reference TRBV2 and TRBJ2-7, is EPEVTQTPSHQVTQMGQEVILRCVPISNHLYFYWYRQILGQKVEFLVSFYNNEISEKSEIFDDQFSVERPDGSNFTLKIRSTKLEDSAMYFCASSSGTSSYNEQYFGPGTRLTVT.

J is TRBJ2-5 and V is TRBV3-1, with D possibly matching TRBD1 (7 bases). CDR1 and CDR2 from the germline V gene are LGHDT and YNNKEL (reference sequence). Trimming cost V 1 base and J 8 bases, with 14 bases left between them. The CDR3 runs to 14 residues. This chain's CDR3 is CASSQVKGAGTQYF. Written as DNA, the CDR3 is TGTGCCAGCAGCCAAGTAAAGGGGGCGGGAACCCAGTACTTC.

This clonotype was counted at least ten times. The chain uses TRBV12-3 or TRBV12-4 and TRBJ2-5, with D tentatively TRBD2 (6 bases). The CDR3 runs to 13 residues. Between the trimmed V and J ends, which lost 2 bases and 3 bases, there was a span of 7 bases. The CDR3 DNA follows: TGTGCCAGCAGTTTATCGGGGGAAGAGACCCAGTACTTC. Protein: CASSLSGEETQYF.

At least ten counts were recorded for this clonotype. The V gene is TRBV5-6, the J gene TRBJ2-5; D is unresolved. CDR1 and CDR2 from the germline V gene are SGHDT and YYEEEE. The ends were cut back, 3 bases at V and 6 bases at J, with 15 bases in the middle. CDR3 length: 14 residues. The CDR3 sequence is CASSSRVFGQTQYF. Here the CDR3 DNA reads TGTGCCAGCAGCTCCCGGGTCTTCGGCCAGACCCAGTACTTC.

This clonotype was detected many times. The rearrangement links TRBV10-1 to TRBJ2-7, with 9 bases that match TRBD1. The V segment lost 2 bases and the J segment 4 bases; nucleotides outside the gene matches: 9. The CDR3 consists of 16 residues. From germline, CDR1 is WNHNN and CDR2 SYGVQD (reference sequence). CDR3 sequence reads: CASSENSGQGTYEQYF. The CDR3 coding sequence is TGCGCCAGCAGTGAGAACTCGGGACAGGGCACGTACGAGCAGTACTTC.